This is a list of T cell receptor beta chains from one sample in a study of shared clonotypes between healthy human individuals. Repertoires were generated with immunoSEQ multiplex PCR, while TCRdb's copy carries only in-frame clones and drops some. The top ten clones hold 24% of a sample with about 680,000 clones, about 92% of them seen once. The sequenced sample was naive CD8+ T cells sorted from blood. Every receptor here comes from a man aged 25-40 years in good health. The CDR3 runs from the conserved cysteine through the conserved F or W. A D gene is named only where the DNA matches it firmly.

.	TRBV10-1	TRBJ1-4	TGCGCCAGCAGCCCCGACGGGGAAAAACTGTTTTTT	CASSPDGEKLFF
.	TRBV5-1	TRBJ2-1	TGCGCCAGCAGAACGGGAGTCGCCTACAATGAGCAGTTCTTC	CASRTGVAYNEQFF
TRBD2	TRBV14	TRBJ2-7	TGTGCCAGCAGCCAAAGTAGGGACTACTCCTACGAGCAGTACTTC	CASSQSRDYSYEQYF
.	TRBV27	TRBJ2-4	TGTGCCAGCAGTTTATGCCAGCGAGACAAAAACATTCAGTACTTC	CASSLCQRDKNIQYF
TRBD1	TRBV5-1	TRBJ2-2	TGCGCCAGCAGCTTGGTAACAGGGGTGTCCGCCGGGGAGCTGTTTTTT	CASSLVTGVSAGELFF
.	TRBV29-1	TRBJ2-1	TGCAGCGTTTTTGGGGGGAACTCTTACAATGAGCAGTTCTTC	CSVFGGNSYNEQFF
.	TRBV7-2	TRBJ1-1	TGTGCCAGCACCAATGGGGCAACCACTGAAGCTTTCTTT	CASTNGATTEAFF
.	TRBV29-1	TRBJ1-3	TGCAGCGTTGGCGGAGTTAACTCTGGAAACACCATATATTTT	CSVGGVNSGNTIYF
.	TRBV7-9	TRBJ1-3	TGTGCCAGCAGCTCCGGTGCGGCAGAAAGCTCTGGAAACACCATATATTTT	CASSSGAAESSGNTIYF
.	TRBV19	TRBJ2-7	TGTGCCAGTAGTATTCAGGGGCCCTCCTACGAGCAGTACTTC	CASSIQGPSYEQYF
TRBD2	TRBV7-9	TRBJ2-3	TGTGCCAGCAGCTTAAGCCTAGCGGGAGGGATCACAGATACGCAGTATTTT	CASSLSLAGGITDTQYF
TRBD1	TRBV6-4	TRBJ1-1	TGTGCCAGCAGTGCTACCCTAGGGACAGGGGATAAAGCTTTCTTT	CASSATLGTGDKAFF
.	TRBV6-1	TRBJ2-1	TGTGCCAGCAGTGAATACGCCCAACCCACTTACAATGAGCAGTTCTTC	CASSEYAQPTYNEQFF
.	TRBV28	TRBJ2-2	TGTGCCAGCAGTTTCGGGGGATTGTATTCCGGGGAGCTGTTTTTT	CASSFGGLYSGELFF
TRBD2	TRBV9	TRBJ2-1	TGTGCCAGCAGCGTAGTCGAGGGACTAGCGGGAGATGAGCAGTTCTTC	CASSVVEGLAGDEQFF
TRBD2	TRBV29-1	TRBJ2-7	TGCAGCGTTTTGGTAACCCCCGGGACTAGCGGGAGGTACGAGCAGTACTTC	CSVLVTPGTSGRYEQYF
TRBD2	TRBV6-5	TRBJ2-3	TGTGCCAGCAGTGCCGCACTAGCGGGCACAGATACGCAGTATTTT	CASSAALAGTDTQYF
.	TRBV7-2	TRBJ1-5	TGTGCCAGCAGCTTTACGGGGGCGGGGCAGCCCCAGCATTTT	CASSFTGAGQPQHF